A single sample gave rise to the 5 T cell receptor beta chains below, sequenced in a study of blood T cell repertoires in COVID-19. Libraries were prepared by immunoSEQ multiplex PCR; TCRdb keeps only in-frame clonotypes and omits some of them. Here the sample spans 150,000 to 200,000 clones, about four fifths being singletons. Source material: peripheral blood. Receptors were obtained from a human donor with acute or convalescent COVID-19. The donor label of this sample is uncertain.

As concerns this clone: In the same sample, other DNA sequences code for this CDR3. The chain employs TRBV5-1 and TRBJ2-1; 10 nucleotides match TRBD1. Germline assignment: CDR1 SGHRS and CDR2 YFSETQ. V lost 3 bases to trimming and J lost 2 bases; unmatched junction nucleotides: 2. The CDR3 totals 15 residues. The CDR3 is CASSSGQGAYNEQFF. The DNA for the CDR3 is TGCGCCAGCAGCTCCGGACAGGGGGCCTACAATGAGCAGTTCTTC. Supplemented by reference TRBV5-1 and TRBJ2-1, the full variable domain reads KAGVTQTPRYLIKTRGQQVTLSCSPISGHRSVSWYQQTPGQGLQFLFEYFSETQRNKGNFPGRFSGRQFSNSRSEMNVSTLELGDSALYLCASSSGQGAYNEQFFGPGTRLTVL.

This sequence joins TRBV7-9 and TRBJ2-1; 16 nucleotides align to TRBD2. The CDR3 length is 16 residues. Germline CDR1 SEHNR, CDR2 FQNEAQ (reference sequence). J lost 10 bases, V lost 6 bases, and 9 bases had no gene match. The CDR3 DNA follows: TGTGCCAGCAGTAAAACGGGACTAGCGGGGGGGCAAGAGCAGTTCTTC. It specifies CASSKTGLAGGQEQFF.

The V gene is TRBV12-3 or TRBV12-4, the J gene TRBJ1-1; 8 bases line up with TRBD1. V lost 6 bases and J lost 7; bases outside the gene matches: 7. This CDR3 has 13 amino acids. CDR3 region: CASRKTGVVEAFF. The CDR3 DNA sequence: TGTGCCAGCAGAAAGACAGGGGTCGTTGAAGCTTTCTTT.

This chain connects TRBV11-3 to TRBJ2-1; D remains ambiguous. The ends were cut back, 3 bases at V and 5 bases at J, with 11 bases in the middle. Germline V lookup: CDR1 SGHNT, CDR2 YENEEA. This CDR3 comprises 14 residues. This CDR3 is CASSFFYRDNEQFF. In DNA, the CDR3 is TGTGCCAGCAGCTTCTTTTACCGGGACAATGAGCAGTTCTTC.

CDR3 sequence: CASSSTSGRIGQFF. The CDR3 DNA is TGTGCCAGCAGTTCTACTAGCGGGAGGATTGGGCAGTTCTTC. The chain links TRBV28 to TRBJ2-1, with 12 nucleotides matching TRBD2. Germline V gene data show CDR1 as MDHEN and CDR2 as SYDVKM. The CDR3 runs 14 residues. V shed 4 bases and J 12 bases; nucleotides not matched to a gene: 7.